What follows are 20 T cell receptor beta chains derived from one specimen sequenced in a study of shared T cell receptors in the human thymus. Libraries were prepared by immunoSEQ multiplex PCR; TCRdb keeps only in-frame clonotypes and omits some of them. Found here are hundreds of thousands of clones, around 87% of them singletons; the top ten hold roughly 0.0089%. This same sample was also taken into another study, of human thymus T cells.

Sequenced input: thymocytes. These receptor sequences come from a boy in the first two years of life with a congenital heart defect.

The CDR3 loop reads CASSPGQGSREQYF. In DNA, the CDR3 is TGTGCCAGCAGTCCGGGACAGGGTTCTCGGGAGCAGTACTTC. V usage is TRBV9 and J usage is TRBJ2-7, with 9 nucleotides matching TRBD1. V dropped 5 bases and J dropped 7; count of bases not matched to a gene: 10. This CDR3 is built from 14 residues. CDR1 and CDR2 from the germline V gene are SGDLS and YYNGEE.

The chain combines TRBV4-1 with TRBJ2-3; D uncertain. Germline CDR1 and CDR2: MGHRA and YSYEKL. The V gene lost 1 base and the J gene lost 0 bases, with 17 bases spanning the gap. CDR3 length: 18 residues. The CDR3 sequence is CASSQGPEAAKSTDTQYF. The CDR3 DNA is TGCGCCAGCAGCCAAGGCCCCGAGGCGGCTAAGAGCACAGATACGCAGTATTTT.

This CDR3 reads CATKEEDGSNQPQHF. The CDR3 bases are TGTGCCACCAAGGAGGAAGACGGTAGCAATCAGCCCCAGCATTTT. The V and J genes are TRBV27 and TRBJ1-5; D is unclear. Germline CDR1 and CDR2: MNHEY and SMNVEV (reference sequence). Trimming cost V 10 bases and J 0 bases, with 16 bases left between them. This CDR3 is 15 amino acids long.

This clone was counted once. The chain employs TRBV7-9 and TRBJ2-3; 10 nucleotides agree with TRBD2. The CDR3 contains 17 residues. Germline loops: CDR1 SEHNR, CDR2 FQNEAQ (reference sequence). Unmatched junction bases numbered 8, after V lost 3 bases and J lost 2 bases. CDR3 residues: CASSLLAGVSPTDTQYF. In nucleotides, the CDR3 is TGTGCCAGCAGCTTGCTAGCGGGAGTCAGCCCCACAGATACGCAGTATTTT.

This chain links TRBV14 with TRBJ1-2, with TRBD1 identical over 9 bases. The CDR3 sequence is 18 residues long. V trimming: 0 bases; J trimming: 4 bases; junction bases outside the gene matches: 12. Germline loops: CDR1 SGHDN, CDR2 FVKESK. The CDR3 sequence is CASSQDKDRGARGYGYTF. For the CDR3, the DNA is TGTGCCAGCAGCCAAGACAAGGACAGGGGCGCCCGCGGCTATGGCTACACCTTC.

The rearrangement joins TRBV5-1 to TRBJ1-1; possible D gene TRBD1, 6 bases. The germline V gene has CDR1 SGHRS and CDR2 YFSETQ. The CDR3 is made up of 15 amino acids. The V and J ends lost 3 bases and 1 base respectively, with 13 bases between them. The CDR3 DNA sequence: TGCGCCAGCAGCTCCTTCGGGACAACGAACACTGAAGCTTTCTTT. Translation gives CASSSFGTTNTEAFF. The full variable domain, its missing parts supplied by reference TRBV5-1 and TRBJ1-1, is KAGVTQTPRYLIKTRGQQVTLSCSPISGHRSVSWYQQTPGQGLQFLFEYFSETQRNKGNFPGRFSGRQFSNSRSEMNVSTLELGDSALYLCASSSFGTTNTEAFFGQGTRLTVV.

CDR3: CASSVAPGGATDTQYF. CDR3 in DNA: TGTGCCAGCAGCGTAGCTCCCGGGGGGGCCACAGATACGCAGTATTTT. The rearrangement uses TRBV9 and TRBJ2-3; TRBD2 agrees at 8 bases. CDR3 length equals 16 residues. Germline trimming cut 0 bases from V and 2 bases from J; bases unmatched to any gene: 5. CDR1 and CDR2 (germline): SGDLS, YYNGEE.

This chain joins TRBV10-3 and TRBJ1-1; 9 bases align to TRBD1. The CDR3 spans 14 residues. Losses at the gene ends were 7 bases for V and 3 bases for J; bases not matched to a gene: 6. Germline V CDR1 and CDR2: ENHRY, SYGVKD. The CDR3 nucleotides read TGTGCCATCACCCCGACAGGGGGGGACACTGAAGCTTTCTTT. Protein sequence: CAITPTGGDTEAFF.

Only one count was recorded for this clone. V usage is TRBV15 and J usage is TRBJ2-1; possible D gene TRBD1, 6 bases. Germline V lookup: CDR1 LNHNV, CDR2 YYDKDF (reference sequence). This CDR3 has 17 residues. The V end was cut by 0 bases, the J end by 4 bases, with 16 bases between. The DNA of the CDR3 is TGTGCCACCAGCAGAGAAGGGAGCAGGGGCATATACAATGAGCAGTTCTTC. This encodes CATSREGSRGIYNEQFF.

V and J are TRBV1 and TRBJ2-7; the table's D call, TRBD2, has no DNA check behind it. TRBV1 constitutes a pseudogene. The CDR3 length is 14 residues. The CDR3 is CTSSHLASRDEQYF. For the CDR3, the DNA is TGCACCAGCAGCCATTTAGCGTCGAGGGACGAGCAGTACTTC.

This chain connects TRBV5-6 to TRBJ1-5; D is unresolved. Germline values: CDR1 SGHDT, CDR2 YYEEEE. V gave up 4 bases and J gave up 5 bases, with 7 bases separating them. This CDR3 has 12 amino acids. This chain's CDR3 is CASSPTDQPQHF. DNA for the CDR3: TGTGCCAGCAGCCCAACAGATCAGCCCCAGCATTTT.

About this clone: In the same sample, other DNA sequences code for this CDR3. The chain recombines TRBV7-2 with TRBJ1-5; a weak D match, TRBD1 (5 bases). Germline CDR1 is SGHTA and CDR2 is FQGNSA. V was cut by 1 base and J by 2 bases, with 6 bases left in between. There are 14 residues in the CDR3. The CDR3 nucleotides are TGTGCCAGCAGCTTAGGCAGGGGCAATCAGCCCCAGCATTTT. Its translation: CASSLGRGNQPQHF.

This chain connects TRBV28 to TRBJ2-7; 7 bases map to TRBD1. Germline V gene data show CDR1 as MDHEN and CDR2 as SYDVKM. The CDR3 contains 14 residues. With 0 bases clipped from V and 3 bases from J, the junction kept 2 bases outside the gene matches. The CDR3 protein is CASSLWGTVYEQYF. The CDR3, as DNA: TGTGCCAGCAGTTTATGGGGGACAGTCTACGAGCAGTACTTC.

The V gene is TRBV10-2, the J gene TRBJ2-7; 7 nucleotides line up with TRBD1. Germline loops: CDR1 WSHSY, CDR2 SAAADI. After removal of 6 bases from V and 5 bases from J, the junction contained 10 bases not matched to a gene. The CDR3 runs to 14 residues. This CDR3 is CASSQEQGQHEQYF. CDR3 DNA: TGCGCCAGCAGCCAAGAACAGGGGCAACACGAGCAGTACTTC.

In DNA, the CDR3 is TGTGCCAGCAGCGTAGGGGCTTCCTACGAGCAGTACTTC. Amino acid sequence: CASSVGASYEQYF. This chain links TRBV9 with TRBJ2-5; D ambiguous. TRBJ2-7 matches the DNA end more closely, so the J call is doubtful. Germline V gene sequence: CDR1 SGDLS, CDR2 YYNGEE. CDR3 length: 13 amino acids.

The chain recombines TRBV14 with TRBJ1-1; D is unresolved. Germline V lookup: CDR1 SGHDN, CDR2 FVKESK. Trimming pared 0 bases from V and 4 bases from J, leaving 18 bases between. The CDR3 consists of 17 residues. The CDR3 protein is CASSQEYRGRFGTEAFF. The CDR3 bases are TGTGCCAGCAGCCAAGAGTACCGTGGGCGTTTTGGCACTGAAGCTTTCTTT.

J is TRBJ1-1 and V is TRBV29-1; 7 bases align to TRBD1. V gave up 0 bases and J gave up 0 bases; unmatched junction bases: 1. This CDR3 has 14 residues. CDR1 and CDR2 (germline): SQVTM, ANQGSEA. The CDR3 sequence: CSVEEDRMNTEAFF. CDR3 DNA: TGCAGCGTTGAAGAGGACAGGATGAACACTGAAGCTTTCTTT.

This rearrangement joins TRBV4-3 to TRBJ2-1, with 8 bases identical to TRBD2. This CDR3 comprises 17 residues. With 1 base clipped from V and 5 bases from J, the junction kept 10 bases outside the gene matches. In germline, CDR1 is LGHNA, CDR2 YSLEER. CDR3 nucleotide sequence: TGCGCCAGCAGCCAAGGGGGGCCTAGCGGGCGTAACAATGAGCAGTTCTTC. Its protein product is CASSQGGPSGRNNEQFF.

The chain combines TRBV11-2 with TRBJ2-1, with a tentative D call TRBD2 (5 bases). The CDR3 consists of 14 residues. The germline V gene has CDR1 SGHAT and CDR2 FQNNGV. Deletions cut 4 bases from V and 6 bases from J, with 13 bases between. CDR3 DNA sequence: TGTGCCAGCAGCTCCACTAGTAGCCGCAATGAGCAGTTCTTC. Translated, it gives CASSSTSSRNEQFF.

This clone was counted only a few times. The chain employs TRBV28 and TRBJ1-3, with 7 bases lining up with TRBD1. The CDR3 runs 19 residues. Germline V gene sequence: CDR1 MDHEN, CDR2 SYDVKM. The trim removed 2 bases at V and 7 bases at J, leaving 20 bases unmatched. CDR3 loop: CASSLLGTGDHNRANTIYF. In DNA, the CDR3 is TGTGCCAGCAGTTTACTGGGCACAGGGGACCATAATAGGGCGAACACCATATATTTT.